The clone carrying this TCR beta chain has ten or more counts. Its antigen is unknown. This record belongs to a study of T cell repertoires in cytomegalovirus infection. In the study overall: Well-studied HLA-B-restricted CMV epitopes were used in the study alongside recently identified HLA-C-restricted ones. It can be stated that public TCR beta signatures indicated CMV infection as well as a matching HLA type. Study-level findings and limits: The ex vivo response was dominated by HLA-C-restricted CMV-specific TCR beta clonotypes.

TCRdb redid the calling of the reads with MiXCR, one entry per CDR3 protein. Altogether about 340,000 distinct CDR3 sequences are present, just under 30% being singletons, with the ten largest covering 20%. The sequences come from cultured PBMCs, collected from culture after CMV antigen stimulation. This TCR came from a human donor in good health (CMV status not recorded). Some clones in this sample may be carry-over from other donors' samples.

CDR3 sequence reads: CASSSSHRDRGLLAEAFF. For the CDR3, the DNA is TGTGCCAGCAGCTCCTCCCACCGGGACAGGGGCCTGCTGGCTGAAGCTTTCTTT. The V gene is TRBV7-8, the J gene TRBJ1-1, with TRBD1 matching 10 bases. The J segment lost 6 bases and the V segment lost 4 bases, leaving 17 bases of the junction unmatched. The CDR3 runs to 18 residues. Germline V CDR1 and CDR2: SGHVS, FQNEAQ.